What follows are 12 T cell receptor beta chains derived from one specimen sequenced in a study of PD-L1 blockade in urothelial cancer. The method was immunoSEQ multiplex PCR; TCRdb's version includes in-frame clones alone and lacks a portion of them. Altogether tens of thousands of clones are present, roughly 80% being singletons, with the ten largest covering 4% to 5%. Sample: PBMCs, taken around atezolizumab (anti-PD-L1) treatment. These receptors were obtained from a man between 65 and 80 years old with urothelial cancer.

There are a few counts of this clone. The rearrangement uses TRBV30 and TRBJ1-2; 9 nucleotides agree with TRBD1. Unmatched junction bases numbered 5, after V lost 2 bases and J lost 4 bases. Per the germline V gene, CDR1 is GTSNPN and CDR2 is SVGIG (reference sequence). The CDR3 has 14 residues. DNA for the CDR3: TGTGCCTGGAGTCGGACAGGGGATTTCTATGGCTACACCTTC. Translated: CAWSRTGDFYGYTF.

The rearrangement joins TRBV5-1 to TRBJ1-1; 9 bases agree with TRBD1. V dropped 0 bases and J dropped 3; count of bases not matched to a gene: 6. This CDR3 has 16 amino acids. Germline assignment: CDR1 SGHRS and CDR2 YFSETQ. The CDR3 coding sequence is TGCGCCAGCAGCTTGGGGGGACAGGGAGGCGACACTGAAGCTTTCTTT. Protein product: CASSLGGQGGDTEAFF.

This chain uses TRBV5-1 with TRBJ2-5, with a possible D match to TRBD1 (5 bases). Germline assignment: CDR1 SGHRS and CDR2 YFSETQ. Trimming took off 7 bases at V and 2 bases at J, with 15 bases between the two ends. This CDR3 contains 14 residues. The CDR3 sequence: CASQPGHRQETQYF. In DNA form, the CDR3 reads TGCGCCAGCCAGCCCGGACACCGTCAAGAGACCCAGTACTTC.

J is TRBJ1-5 and V is TRBV10-3; no clear D gene. The V gene's germline CDR1 is ENHRY and CDR2 SYGVKD. V shed 2 bases and J shed 0 bases, with 8 bases lying between them. The CDR3 runs 15 residues. The CDR3 DNA sequence: TGTGCCATCAGTGAGGGGCATAATAGCAATCAGCCCCAGCATTTT. It yields the protein CAISEGHNSNQPQHF.

This clone was counted a single time. CDR3 residues: CASKTLAGAKLAGGLDNEQFF. The DNA of the CDR3 is TGTGCCAGCAAAACGCTAGCGGGGGCCAAACTAGCGGGAGGACTTGACAATGAGCAGTTCTTC. J is TRBJ2-1 and V is TRBV27; 12 bases are shared with TRBD2. Germline CDR1 is MNHEY and CDR2 is SMNVEV (reference sequence). The CDR3 runs 21 residues. V was clipped by 7 bases and J by 5 bases; unmatched bases: 24.

V gene TRBV2 combines with J gene TRBJ2-3, with 9 bases fitting TRBD2. The CDR3 covers 14 residues. Germline V CDR1 and CDR2: SNHLY, FYNNEI. V was pared by 4 bases and J by 3 bases, with 2 bases of the junction left unmatched. For the CDR3, the DNA is TGTGCCAGCAGTGTTAGCGGGAGAACAGATACGCAGTATTTT. Its translation: CASSVSGRTDTQYF.

In this sample, this clone turned up once. J is TRBJ2-5 and V is TRBV7-9; D may be TRBD1 (7 bases). The V gene lost 5 bases and the J gene lost 7 bases, with 14 bases spanning the gap. Germline V gene data show CDR1 as SEHNR and CDR2 as FQNEAQ (reference sequence). The CDR3 is 13 amino acids. The CDR3 loop is CASSRGTAGTQYF. DNA of the CDR3: TGTGCCAGCAGCCGGGGGACAGCAGGGACCCAGTACTTC.

The genes are TRBV6-1 and TRBJ2-5; maybe TRBD2 (5 bases). CDR1 and CDR2 (germline): MNHNS, SASEGT. CDR3 length: 14 residues. V lost 6 bases, J lost 2 bases, and 13 bases lay in between. The CDR3 region has the DNA TGTGCCAGCAGGGAATCCCTAGCTCAAGAGACCCAGTACTTC. Its protein product is CASRESLAQETQYF.

The chain joins TRBV27 to TRBJ1-5; weak D call: TRBD1 (5 bases). V lost 3 bases and J 1 base, leaving 10 bases between the germline ends. Germline V gene lookup returns CDR1 MNHEY and CDR2 SMNVEV (reference sequence). This CDR3 spans 15 amino acids. The CDR3 DNA sequence: TGTGCCAGCAGTTTGGTCGGGGGGAGCAATCAGCCCCAGCATTTT. It specifies CASSLVGGSNQPQHF.

V usage is TRBV6-5 and J usage is TRBJ1-1; 7 bases agree with TRBD1. Germline assignment: CDR1 MNHEY and CDR2 SVGAGI. V was pared by 2 bases and J by 1 base, with 4 bases of the junction left unmatched. This CDR3 contains 15 residues. In DNA form, the CDR3 reads TGTGCCAGCAGTTACACAAGACAGGGGAACACTGAAGCTTTCTTT. Amino acid sequence: CASSYTRQGNTEAFF.

This rearrangement joins TRBV14 to TRBJ2-7; D is possibly TRBD2 (6 bases). Germline CDR1 is SGHDN and CDR2 is FVKESK. V shed 0 bases and J shed 3 bases, with 12 bases lying between them. The CDR3 covers 15 residues. The CDR3 here is CASSQDSVAVYEQYF. The CDR3 DNA follows: TGTGCCAGCAGCCAAGATTCGGTAGCGGTCTACGAGCAGTACTTC.

This clone showed up just a few times. The chain has TRBV9 and TRBJ1-1; no clear D gene. The CDR3 totals 14 residues. Per the germline V gene, CDR1 is SGDLS and CDR2 is YYNGEE. V was clipped by 0 bases and J by 0 bases, with 6 bases between them. The CDR3 coding sequence is TGTGCCAGCAGCGTAGGAGGGATGAACACTGAAGCTTTCTTT. Protein sequence: CASSVGGMNTEAFF.